A single sample is the source of the 29 T cell receptor beta chains below, sequenced in a study of post-analysis software for immune sequencing data. The study's findings and limits: Controls showed lower frequencies than patients for roughly five TRBV segments, and TRBV5-6, TRBV5-1 and TRBV20-1 were among these.

No cognate antigen is known for these TCRs. Unique molecular identifiers were carried by the TCR beta cDNA libraries. TCRdb processed the PCR reads anew with MiXCR; each CDR3 protein has one entry. Of hundreds of thousands of distinct CDR3 sequences detected, 25% to 30% appear once; the ten largest clones hold around 0.6%. The sequencing sample was made of blood. The receptors originated from a girl between 10 and 17 years old with multiple sclerosis.

This clonotype has a handful of counts. The rearrangement links TRBV20-1 to TRBJ2-1; TRBD2 agrees at 9 bases. This CDR3 has 14 residues. The germline V gene encodes CDR1 DFQATT and CDR2 SNEGSKA (reference sequence). The J segment lost 10 bases and the V segment lost 3 bases, leaving 10 bases of the junction unmatched. CDR3 nucleotides: TGCAGTGCTAGGATTGGCGGGAGGGCCGGAGAGCAGTTCTTC. It translates to CSARIGGRAGEQFF.

The V call is TRBV5-1, the J call TRBJ2-3, with D maybe TRBD2 (7 bases). V lost 9 bases, J lost 2 bases, and 16 bases lay in between. The V gene's germline CDR1 is SGHRS and CDR2 YFSETQ. This CDR3 spans 14 amino acids. CDR3 protein: CATTAGASTDTQYF. CDR3 sequence (DNA): TGCGCCACCACCGCGGGGGCCTCCACAGATACGCAGTATTTT.

The V call is TRBV20-1, the J call TRBJ2-3; tentative D call: TRBD2 (5 bases). Germline loops: CDR1 DFQATT, CDR2 SNEGSKA (reference sequence). The CDR3 loop spans 15 amino acids. Trimming took off 0 bases at V and 1 base at J, with 11 bases between the two ends. CDR3 DNA sequence: TGCAGTGCTAGAGATCCAGCGGCAGGCACAGATACGCAGTATTTT. Translating gives CSARDPAAGTDTQYF.

The chain recombines TRBV6-2 or TRBV6-3 with TRBJ2-1; 12 positions agree with TRBD2. The CDR3 sequence is 20 residues long. The junction had 9 bases not matched to a gene; V was cut back by 0 bases and J by 0 bases. CDR1 and CDR2 from the germline V gene are MNHEY and SVGEGT. The CDR3 nucleotides are TGTGCCAGCAGTTACTCGGCTAGCGGGAGGGCCCTTAGCTCCTACAATGAGCAGTTCTTC. This translates into CASSYSASGRALSSYNEQFF.

The chain carries TRBV20-1 and TRBJ2-1; D uncertain. The CDR3 length is 15 residues. V was clipped by 0 bases and J by 8 bases, with 17 bases between them. Germline V gene lookup returns CDR1 DFQATT and CDR2 SNEGSKA (reference sequence). The DNA for the CDR3 is TGCAGTGCTAGAGATATGGGAAGTTTTAACGATGAGCAGTTCTTC. Translation: CSARDMGSFNDEQFF.

The chain has TRBV2 and TRBJ1-2, with 7 bases that match TRBD1. In germline, CDR1 is SNHLY, CDR2 FYNNEI. The V gene end was trimmed by 8 bases and the J gene end by 7 bases; junction bases not matched to a gene: 7. The CDR3 spans 12 residues. The CDR3 DNA is TGTGCCAGCCAGGACAGGATTAGTGGCTACACCTTC. Its translation is CASQDRISGYTF.

This clonotype was found a few times. The chain recombines TRBV4-2 with TRBJ1-4; D might be TRBD1 (5 bases). Germline CDR1 reads LGHNA; CDR2 reads YNFKEQ. V shed 0 bases and J shed 9 bases, with 11 bases lying between them. This CDR3 region has 14 residues. The CDR3 reads CASSQDRQGQKLFF. DNA for the CDR3: TGTGCCAGCAGCCAAGATCGTCAGGGTCAAAAACTGTTTTTT.

This clonotype was observed a handful of times. The gene calls are TRBV4-1 and TRBJ1-2, with 9 bases identical to TRBD1. In germline, CDR1 is MGHRA, CDR2 YSYEKL. This CDR3 spans 17 amino acids. The V gene end was trimmed by 2 bases and the J gene end by 4 bases; junction bases not matched to a gene: 11. CDR3 sequence reads: CASSQTPGQGFSYGYTF. CDR3 in DNA: TGCGCCAGCAGCCAAACCCCGGGACAGGGCTTTAGCTATGGCTACACCTTC.

The chain has TRBV6-5 and TRBJ1-2, with D possibly TRBD1 on 5 matching bases. In germline, CDR1 is MNHEY, CDR2 SVGAGI. V was pared by 10 bases and J by 4 bases, with 13 bases between. The CDR3 is made up of 12 amino acids. In nucleotides, the CDR3 is TGTGCCACCGGGGGAGTCGGCTATGGCTACACCTTC. Translated: CATGGVGYGYTF.

The chain couples TRBV20-1 to TRBJ1-5; TRBD1 might be the D (5 bases). The ends were cut back, 0 bases at V and 0 bases at J, with 18 bases in the middle. The CDR3 is 18 amino acids. Germline CDR1 and CDR2: DFQATT and SNEGSKA (reference sequence). The CDR3, as DNA: TGCAGTGCTAGAGATCTGTCGGCCGGGGGAAATAGCAATCAGCCCCAGCATTTT. Translation gives CSARDLSAGGNSNQPQHF.

This clonotype was seen more than once but under ten times. The rearrangement joins TRBV5-4 to TRBJ2-5, with 11 bases identical to TRBD2. This CDR3 region has 17 residues. CDR1 SGHNT and CDR2 YYREEE come from the germline V gene (reference sequence). V was pared by 4 bases and J by 5 bases, with 13 bases of the junction left unmatched. Here the CDR3 DNA reads TGTGCCAGCAGCCCAGGACTAGCGGGCGGAAAGTGGGAGACCCAGTACTTC. It codes for CASSPGLAGGKWETQYF.

This clonotype was observed a few times. In nucleotides, the CDR3 is TGTGCCAGCAGTTTATCCTACCCCGTGACTAGCGGAGGGGGGACAGATACGCAGTATTTT. Its protein is CASSLSYPVTSGGGTDTQYF. This chain joins TRBV28 and TRBJ2-3; 9 positions match TRBD2. Germline V gives CDR1 MDHEN, CDR2 SYDVKM. Trimming cost V 1 base and J 3 bases; bases outside gene matches: 17. The CDR3 has 20 amino acids.

This clonotype turned up a few times. This chain links TRBV20-1 with TRBJ2-1, with D possibly TRBD2 on 6 matching bases. CDR1 DFQATT and CDR2 SNEGSKA come from the germline V gene (reference sequence). Trimming took off 4 bases at V and 2 bases at J, with 15 bases between the two ends. The CDR3 covers 15 residues. CDR3 nucleotides: TGCAGTGCTACCCCCGGGGGTAGAGCCTACAATGAGCAGTTCTTC. It encodes CSATPGGRAYNEQFF.

The table lists this clonotype with a few counts. The V call is TRBV7-2, the J call TRBJ1-6, with 8 bases matching TRBD1. This CDR3 is built from 17 residues. The ends lost 5 bases at V and 5 bases at J; junction bases unmatched: 11. CDR1 and CDR2 from the germline V gene are SGHTA and FQGNSA. CDR3 DNA sequence: TGTGCCAGCAGCAAGACCGGGACAGGAATTCATAATTCACCCCTCCACTTT. This sequence encodes CASSKTGTGIHNSPLHF.

The V gene is TRBV21-1, the J gene TRBJ1-2; the D segment call TRBD1 is taken from the table without a DNA check. TRBV21-1 is assigned pseudogene status. This CDR3 comprises 14 residues. CDR3 amino acids: CASSAPRDSPPRTF. CDR3 DNA sequence: TGTGCCAGCAGTGCCCCCCGGGACAGCCCCCCTCGCACCTTC.

This clonotype was seen only a few times. The rearrangement joins TRBV9 to TRBJ2-1; D is possibly TRBD2 (6 bases). The V end lost 1 base, the J end lost 5 bases, and 22 bases lay between the germline ends. This CDR3 is built from 18 residues. CDR1 SGDLS and CDR2 YYNGEE come from the germline V gene. The CDR3 DNA reads as TGTGCCAGCAGCGTACGGTCCGGCGGGGTGGGGAAACACAATGAGCAGTTCTTC. Protein: CASSVRSGGVGKHNEQFF.

This clonotype came up once. The chain has TRBV9 and TRBJ1-1; a possible D gene is TRBD1 (5 bases). Germline-derived CDR1 and CDR2 are SGDLS and YYNGEE. CDR3 length: 15 amino acids. V shed 7 bases and J shed 6 bases, with 22 bases lying between them. The DNA for the CDR3 is TGTGCCAGCCCCCAGGGCAGCCTTTCGGGGCCTGAAGCTTTCTTT. It yields the protein CASPQGSLSGPEAFF.

This clonotype appeared many times. The chain uses TRBV15 and TRBJ2-1; 10 nucleotides match TRBD2. The CDR3 is 13 residues long. In germline, CDR1 is LNHNV, CDR2 YYDKDF (reference sequence). Trimming cost V 0 bases and J 15 bases; bases outside gene matches: 5. CDR3 in amino acids: CATSRDDQRGGFF. The CDR3 DNA is TGTGCCACCAGCAGAGATGATCAGCGGGGGGGGTTCTTC. Complete variable domain (other parts from reference TRBV15 and TRBJ2-1): DAMVIQNPRYQVTQFGKPVTLSCSQTLNHNVMYWYQQKSSQAPKLLFHYYDKDFNNEADTPDNFQSRRPNTSFCFLDIRSPGLGDTAMYLCATSRDDQRGGFFGPGTRLTVL.

The chain joins TRBV5-1 to TRBJ2-3; no definite D call. CDR1 is SGHRS, CDR2 YFSETQ, per germline. V was shortened by 2 bases and J by 4 bases, with 23 bases between the two germline ends. This CDR3 is 18 amino acids long. CDR3 region: CASSFHVGGPTFPDTQYF. The CDR3 DNA follows: TGCGCCAGCAGCTTCCACGTCGGTGGGCCCACCTTCCCAGATACGCAGTATTTT. Together with reference TRBV5-1 and TRBJ2-3, the CDR3 gives the full variable domain: KAGVTQTPRYLIKTRGQQVTLSCSPISGHRSVSWYQQTPGQGLQFLFEYFSETQRNKGNFPGRFSGRQFSNSRSEMNVSTLELGDSALYLCASSFHVGGPTFPDTQYFGPGTRLTVL.

The V gene is TRBV27, the J gene TRBJ1-6; D is undetermined. The V and J ends lost 0 bases and 6 bases respectively, with 9 bases between them. CDR1 is MNHEY and CDR2 is SMNVEV in the germline V gene (reference sequence). The CDR3 sequence is 15 residues long. The CDR3 DNA reads TGTGCCAGCAGTTTATCGTCTCGAGCTAATTCACCCCTCCACTTT. Protein: CASSLSSRANSPLHF.

The chain uses TRBV7-2 and TRBJ2-7; 7 bases are shared with TRBD2. Germline V gene data show CDR1 as SGHTA and CDR2 as FQGNSA. The CDR3 contains 15 residues. J lost 5 bases, V lost 6 bases, and 13 bases had no gene match. This CDR3 is CASSPVAGEFDEQYF. In DNA form, the CDR3 reads TGTGCCAGCAGTCCCGTGGCGGGAGAATTCGACGAGCAGTACTTC.

The chain combines TRBV24-1 with TRBJ2-5; no definite D call. The V end was cut by 6 bases, the J end by 1 base, with 8 bases between. There are 13 residues in the CDR3. From germline, CDR1 is KGHDR and CDR2 SFDVKD. The CDR3 loop is CATSLGAQETQYF. In nucleotides, the CDR3 is TGTGCCACCAGTCTAGGAGCCCAAGAGACCCAGTACTTC.

This clonotype showed up just a few times. The chain recombines TRBV6-5 with TRBJ2-5; 7 positions match TRBD1. The germline CDR1 and CDR2 sequences are MNHEY and SVGAGI. V shed 9 bases, J shed 5 bases, and the junction held 12 bases outside the gene matches. The CDR3 extends over 14 amino acids. The CDR3 DNA is TGTGCCAGTGGCCGTTACAGGGGCGGCGAGACCCAGTACTTC. As protein: CASGRYRGGETQYF.

The rearrangement uses TRBV5-1 and TRBJ1-1; D possibly corresponds to TRBD1 (5 bases). V was cut by 5 bases and J by 4 bases, with 12 bases left in between. From germline, CDR1 is SGHRS and CDR2 YFSETQ. This CDR3 has 13 residues. The CDR3 nucleotides are TGCGCCAGCAGTGACAGAGGGAGCACTGAAGCTTTCTTT. It yields the protein CASSDRGSTEAFF. Full variable domain (missing parts from reference TRBV5-1 and TRBJ1-1): KAGVTQTPRYLIKTRGQQVTLSCSPISGHRSVSWYQQTPGQGLQFLFEYFSETQRNKGNFPGRFSGRQFSNSRSEMNVSTLELGDSALYLCASSDRGSTEAFFGQGTRLTVV.

The rearrangement uses TRBV6-5 and TRBJ2-5; TRBD2 is a possible D gene (5 bases). The J call may be mistaken, given a closer DNA end match to TRBJ2-7. The CDR3 runs 15 residues. Germline-derived CDR1 and CDR2 are MNHEY and SVGAGI. The CDR3 sequence: CASSYSELTGNEQYF. In DNA, the CDR3 is TGTGCCAGCAGTTACTCGGAGTTGACGGGAAACGAGCAGTACTTC.

The sample holds a few counts of this clonotype. This chain joins TRBV5-1 and TRBJ2-5; D possibly corresponds to TRBD2 (5 bases). This CDR3 is built from 13 residues. Germline values: CDR1 SGHRS, CDR2 YFSETQ. Trimming pared 2 bases from V and 1 base from J, leaving 6 bases between. CDR3 nucleotide sequence: TGCGCCAGCAGCTTCGGGATCCAAGAGACCCAGTACTTC. Protein: CASSFGIQETQYF. The whole variable domain, remainder taken from reference TRBV5-1 and TRBJ2-5, is KAGVTQTPRYLIKTRGQQVTLSCSPISGHRSVSWYQQTPGQGLQFLFEYFSETQRNKGNFPGRFSGRQFSNSRSEMNVSTLELGDSALYLCASSFGIQETQYFGPGTRLLVL.

The chain uses TRBV12-3 or TRBV12-4 and TRBJ2-7; 8 bases fit TRBD1. The J segment lost 0 bases and the V segment lost 3 bases, leaving 4 bases of the junction unmatched. The CDR3 length is 15 residues. CDR3: CASSFRTGLSYEQYF. Written as DNA, the CDR3 is TGTGCCAGCAGTTTTCGGACAGGGCTCTCCTACGAGCAGTACTTC.

This clonotype appeared a few times. The J gene is TRBJ2-7, the V gene TRBV20-1; 11 bases map to TRBD2. This CDR3 is 15 amino acids long. Trimming took 6 bases from V and 1 from J; bases not matched to a gene: 8. The germline gives CDR1 DFQATT, CDR2 SNEGSKA (reference sequence). The CDR3 sequence: CSARSLAGGSYEQYF. Written as DNA, the CDR3 is TGCAGTGCCAGAAGTCTAGCGGGAGGATCCTACGAGCAGTACTTC.

V gene TRBV7-2 combines with J gene TRBJ2-7; 9 nucleotides align to TRBD1. Trimming took 8 bases from V and 1 from J; bases not matched to a gene: 6. Germline V gives CDR1 SGHTA, CDR2 FQGNSA. This CDR3 is 14 amino acids long. DNA of the CDR3: TGTGCCAGCTTTGCCGGGACAGGGTCCTACGAGCAGTACTTC. This encodes CASFAGTGSYEQYF.